This T cell receptor (beta chain) was recovered during a study of cytomegalovirus exposure and HLA in healthy donors (dated by TCRdb to about 2017). About the investigation overall: An earlier analysis of around 600 of the donors reported 250 to 300 Gb of sequence data and 117 million unique TCR beta sequences from 190 million or so T cells. An early release that covered 500 to 800 HLA-typed donors contained approximately 290 gigabases of sequencing data and tens of millions of unique TCR sequences. Among the approximately 430 genotyped donors, about 85% belonged to the genetic ancestry cluster associated with self-reported Caucasian donors. The study was designed to test whether signatures of past pathogen exposure could be identified by cataloging public T cell receptors. The study profiled the T cell repertoires of hundreds of subjects by immunosequencing and related them to cytomegalovirus serostatus. Besides the first cohort of some 670 subjects, a separate validation cohort made up of 95 to 150 different subjects was used. To predict cytomegalovirus infection status, the study combined high-throughput TCR immunosequencing, statistical association of individual TCRs with disease status, and machine learning. A later analysis re-analyzed previously published TCR beta repertoires from 550 to 700 donors and added high-resolution HLA genotyping to study TCR occurrence patterns. The later analysis used no new phenotypic data to find candidate immune exposures, relying instead on TCR beta sequences and their occurrence across donors. An earlier analysis of around 580 of the donors used high-throughput TCR beta sequencing to judge whether each TCR beta V gene segment behaved as functional or pseudogenic. Alongside the repertoire data, information on donor age, sex, ethnicity and CMV serostatus was compiled. In a later genetic analysis, genome-wide SNP genotypes for about 55% of the roughly 670 donors were used, and that subset was treated as a discovery cohort. Every discovery cohort repertoire had been produced on one sequencing platform. HLA typing covered class I and class II loci at four-digit resolution. Typing coverage varied by locus: 629-630 donors for A, B, C, DRB1 and DQB1; approximately 500 for DQA1; some 610 for DPA1; roughly 450 for DPB1. Because of strong linkage in the cohort, a handful of DR-DQ haplotypes were treated as single units for association and clustering. On average, around 200,000 unique TCR beta nucleotide sequences were sequenced per donor among 350 to 400 genotyped donors of the cohort, with 15% to 20% of those sequences being non-productive. Paper-wide results and their limitations: When HLA alleles, especially DR and DQ, strongly co-occurred, TCR associations were difficult to assign to individual alleles. Most CMV-associated TCR beta chains appeared to be HLA-restricted in a later analysis, and the HLA associations seemed to be driven largely by CMV exposure. Several of the top co-occurrence clusters appeared to be linked to parvovirus B19, influenza, CMV and Epstein-Barr virus, according to a later analysis. Cytomegalovirus status was reported to be diagnosed by the classifier with high specificity and sensitivity in both the original and validation cohorts. A group of highly shared sequence variants was considered likely to be a technical artifact of the sequencing pipeline. A total of fewer than 200 TCR beta chains were listed by the study as associated with cytomegalovirus. This cohort had only TCR beta chains sequenced, and the lack of alpha or paired-chain data limited which features could be detected. A further reported finding was that TCR beta sequences accurately predicted the HLA-A and HLA-B alleles for most subjects in the first cohort. Presence/absence analyses assumed roughly uniform sequencing depth across donors, an assumption that may not hold. Because some donors lacked HLA typing at each locus, the association tests relied only on the typed subset. The authors suggested that the approach could potentially be extended to other disease states and immunological phenotypes. Specific HLA alleles were associated with 16,951 TCR beta sequences at a false discovery rate of 0.05 in a later analysis. A later analysis found that TCR association rates varied across HLA loci, with DRB1 alleles showing the most associated TCRs and HLA-C alleles the fewest. Some IMGT-functional V segments, including TRBV6-2 and TRBV6-3, could not be distinguished by the 87-base-pair reads and were therefore excluded. In a later genetic analysis, a missense DCLRE1C variant was associated with V-gene and J-gene trimming of TCR beta chains, and the association was replicated in an independent cohort. In a later analysis, HLA-associated TCR beta chains showed more clonal expansion and lower generation probabilities than non-associated chains that were equally common. An earlier analysis of some 560 of the donors showed that most TCR beta V segments appeared in productive rearrangements either about 87% or about 30% of the time, which broadly matched IMGT annotations. Immune exposure information for the cohort was limited to CMV serostatus. While some public TCRs were present in many individuals, most TCR sequences turned up only very rarely across donors. A few of the identified cytomegalovirus-associated TCR beta chains were confirmed in vitro to be specific for cytomegalovirus antigens. The earlier analysis of around 600 of the donors excluded approximately 17 rarely observed V segments, including chromosome 9 orphons, because counts were too low. In a later genetic analysis, fewer N-insertions in productive TCRs were reported among donors in an Asian-associated ancestry cluster than the approximately 710-donor mean. Linkage disequilibrium might explain the correlated functional status among segregating V segments, but an unknown experimental factor could not be ruled out.

The cohort consisted of some 730 healthy bone marrow donors. At the time of sampling, all cohort members were nominally healthy, though unrecorded immune exposures were likely present. The donor was CMV seropositive and belonged to the group of 250 to 300 seropositive cohort members. A peripheral blood sample was collected from each donor, and TCR beta sequencing was performed on peripheral blood mononuclear cells. The Qiagen DNeasy Blood Extraction Kit was used to extract genomic DNA from the blood cell samples. About this clone itself: Its antigen is still unknown. No qualities accompany the bases; no much larger clone lies one base away.

Including the terminal cysteine and phenylalanine, the CDR3 comprises 16 residues. The CDR3 DNA has 48 bases and is translated from base 1. At the junction V is shortened by 5 bases and J by 6 bases; bases outside the gene matches: 10. The germline V gene encodes CDR1 PRHDT and CDR2 FYEKMQ (reference sequence). Library method: the immunoSEQ multiplex PCR assay. The multiplex PCR relied on a mix of 60 forward primers for TCR Vbeta segments and 13 reverse primers for TCR Jbeta segments. The CDR3 region of rearranged TCR beta genes was amplified from genomic DNA with a multiplex PCR assay. The amplified TCR beta libraries were sequenced on the Illumina HiSeq System as 87-base-pair reads. The source study handled its data this way. A later analysis counted approximately 84 million unique TCR beta chains across the 666 repertoires, and some 11 million of these chains were shared by at least two donors. Raw reads were error-corrected and collapsed into unique sequences with a nearest-neighbor algorithm that merged closely related sequences to remove PCR and sequencing errors. CDR3 sequences were aligned to IMGT reference sequences to assign V, D and J gene segments. For a sequence to be retained, a match of at least six nucleotides was required to both a V gene segment and a J gene segment. Rearrangements were called productive when the CDR3 lacked stop codons and stayed in frame with V and J; all others were non-productive. Following IMGT convention, CDR3 was defined as the stretch from the second conserved V-encoded cysteine up to the conserved J-encoded phenylalanine. Sequences without an unambiguous match to a single V gene segment were excluded from the earlier analysis of about 600 of the donors. An earlier analysis of approximately 590 of the donors classified V segments as functional when productive rearrangements were above 56.7% and as segregating when the standard deviation between donors was above 5%. A statistical classification framework was developed to diagnose cytomegalovirus status using the catalog of TCR beta chain sequences. In a later analysis, TCR nucleotide sequences were compared against IMGT/GENE-DB human TR gene sequences so that V and J genes could be assigned. Using the TCRdist pipeline, a later analysis assigned CDR3 sequences along with most-parsimonious VDJ recombination scenarios. In a later analysis, each TCR beta chain was defined by its CDR3 amino acid sequence together with its V-gene family, and reads lacking a unique V-gene family were excluded. A later analysis removed 592 highly shared, low-generation-probability nucleotide sequences to deal with suspected cross-contamination and a sequencing artifact. In a later analysis, a clonal expansion index for each public chain was calculated from normalized within-repertoire ranks of inferred template counts. Generation probabilities in a later analysis came from a VDJ recombination model fitted to out-of-frame rearrangements, and those results were checked against IGoR. In a later analysis, hypergeometric tests were used to score TCR-TCR, TCR-HLA and TCR-CMV co-occurrence, with a repertoire-size bias correction applied to TCR pairs. To estimate false discovery rates, a later analysis permuted the HLA or CMV assignments 20 times. In a later analysis, co-occurring TCRs were grouped using DBSCAN, and TCRdist sequence similarity was added for clustering within HLA-allele-positive subsets. Co-occurrence clustering excluded repertoires with fewer than 30,000 or more than 120,000 public chains, plus five with anomalous nucleotide sharing. As stored in TCRdb, this immuneACCESS dataset retains in-frame rearrangements with V and J assigned. A fraction of the clones does not appear; measured against another copy, unresolved V genes explain less than half of the discrepancy, and the remainder lacks a known reason. V and J calls and clone size are given by that table; D and trimming were obtained from the DNA. For this sample the table gives 100,000 to 150,000 clones, of which under 90% were detected only once. Approximately 3.6% of the sample is held by the ten biggest clonotypes.

This TCR was recovered from a woman in her 40s in good health and CMV-seropositive. The specimen sequenced was PBMCs. This receptor chain uses TRBV13 and TRBJ2-2; 9 bases in between match TRBD1. The nucleotides read TGTGCCAGCAGCGGACGGGGACAGGGAATCGCCGGGGAGCTGTTTTTT. Protein translation: CASSGRGQGIAGELFF.